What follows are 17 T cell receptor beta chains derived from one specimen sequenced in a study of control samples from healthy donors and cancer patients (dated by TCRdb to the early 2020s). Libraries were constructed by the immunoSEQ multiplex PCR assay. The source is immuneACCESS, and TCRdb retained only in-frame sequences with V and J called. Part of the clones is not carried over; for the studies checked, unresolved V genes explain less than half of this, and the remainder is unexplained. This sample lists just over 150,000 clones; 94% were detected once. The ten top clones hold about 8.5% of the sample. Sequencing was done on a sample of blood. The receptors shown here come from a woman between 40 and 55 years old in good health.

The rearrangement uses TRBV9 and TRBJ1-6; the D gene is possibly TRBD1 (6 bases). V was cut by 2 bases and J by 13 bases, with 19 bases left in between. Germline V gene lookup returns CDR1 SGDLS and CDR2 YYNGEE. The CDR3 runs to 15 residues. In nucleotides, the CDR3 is TGTGCCAGCAGCGTCACCGGTACAGGGCTCGGTCCCCTCCACTTT. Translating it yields CASSVTGTGLGPLHF.

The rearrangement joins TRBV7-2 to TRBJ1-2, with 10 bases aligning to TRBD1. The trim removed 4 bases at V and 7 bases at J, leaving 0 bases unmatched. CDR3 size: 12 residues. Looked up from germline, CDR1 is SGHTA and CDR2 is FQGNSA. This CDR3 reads CASSWTGGGYTF. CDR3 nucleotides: TGTGCCAGCAGCTGGACAGGGGGTGGCTACACCTTC.

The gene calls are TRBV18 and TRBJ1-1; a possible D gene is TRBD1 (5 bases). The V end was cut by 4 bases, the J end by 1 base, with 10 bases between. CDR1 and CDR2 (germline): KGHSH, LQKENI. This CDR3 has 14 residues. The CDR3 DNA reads TGTGCCAGCTCACTCGGGGCGGAGAACACTGAAGCTTTCTTT. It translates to CASSLGAENTEAFF. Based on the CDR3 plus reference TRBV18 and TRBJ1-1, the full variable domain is NAGVMQNPRHLVRRRGQEARLRCSPMKGHSHVYWYRQLPEEGLKFMVYLQKENIIDESGMPKERFSAEFPKEGPSILRIQQVVRGDSAAYFCASSLGAENTEAFFGQGTRLTVV.

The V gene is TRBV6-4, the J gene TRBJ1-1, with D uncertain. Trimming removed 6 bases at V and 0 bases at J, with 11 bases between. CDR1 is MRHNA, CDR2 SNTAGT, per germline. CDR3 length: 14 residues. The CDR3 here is CASRAGHMNTEAFF. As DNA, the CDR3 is TGTGCCAGCAGGGCGGGTCACATGAACACTGAAGCTTTCTTT.

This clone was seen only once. This CDR3 is CASSDPFVSEDTQYF. The CDR3 DNA reads TGTGCCAGCAGCGACCCTTTCGTTTCAGAAGATACGCAGTATTTT. The rearrangement links TRBV5-6 to TRBJ2-3; D not resolved. The CDR3 totals 15 residues. Trimming took 4 bases from V and 5 from J, leaving 17 bases between them. Germline V lookup: CDR1 SGHDT, CDR2 YYEEEE.

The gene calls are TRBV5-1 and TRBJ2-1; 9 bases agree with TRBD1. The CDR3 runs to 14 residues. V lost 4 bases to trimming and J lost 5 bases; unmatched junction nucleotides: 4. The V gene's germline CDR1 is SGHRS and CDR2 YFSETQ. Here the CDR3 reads CASSRQGGNNEQFF. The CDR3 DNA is TGCGCCAGCAGCCGACAGGGGGGGAACAATGAGCAGTTCTTC.

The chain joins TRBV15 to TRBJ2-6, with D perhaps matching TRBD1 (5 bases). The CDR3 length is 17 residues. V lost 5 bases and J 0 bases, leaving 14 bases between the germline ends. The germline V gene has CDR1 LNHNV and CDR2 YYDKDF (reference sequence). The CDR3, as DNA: TGTGCCACCAGCCCTCACCAGGGCGACTCTGGGGCCAACGTCCTGACTTTC. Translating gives CATSPHQGDSGANVLTF.

The CDR3 here is CSASGSMALGYNEQFF. CDR3 coding DNA: TGCAGTGCTAGTGGTAGTATGGCCCTGGGATACAATGAGCAGTTCTTC. The chain combines TRBV20-1 with TRBJ2-1; no definite D call. The CDR3 has 16 amino acids. Germline CDR1 reads DFQATT; CDR2 reads SNEGSKA (reference sequence). The V gene lost 3 bases and the J gene lost 4 bases, with 19 bases spanning the gap.

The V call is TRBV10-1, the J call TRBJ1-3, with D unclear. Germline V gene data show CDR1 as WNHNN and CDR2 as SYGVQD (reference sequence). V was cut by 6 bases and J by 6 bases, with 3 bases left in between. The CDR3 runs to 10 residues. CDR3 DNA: TGCGCCAGCAGCCAAAACACCATATATTTT. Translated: CASSQNTIYF.

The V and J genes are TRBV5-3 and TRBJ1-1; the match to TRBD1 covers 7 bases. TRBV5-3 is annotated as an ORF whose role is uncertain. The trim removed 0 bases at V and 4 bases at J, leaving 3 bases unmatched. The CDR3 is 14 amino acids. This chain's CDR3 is CARSLGQGGTEAFF. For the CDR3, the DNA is TGTGCCAGAAGCTTGGGGCAGGGGGGCACTGAAGCTTTCTTT.

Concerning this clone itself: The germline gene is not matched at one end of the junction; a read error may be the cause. CDR3 nucleotides: TGTGCCAGCAGTGACTCAGGGCTGGACACTGAAGCTTTCTTT. Its protein product is CASSDSGLDTEAFF. This sequence joins TRBV6-5 and TRBJ1-1, with D possibly matching TRBD1 (5 bases). CDR1 and CDR2 (germline): MNHEY, SVGAGI. CDR3 length: 14 amino acids.

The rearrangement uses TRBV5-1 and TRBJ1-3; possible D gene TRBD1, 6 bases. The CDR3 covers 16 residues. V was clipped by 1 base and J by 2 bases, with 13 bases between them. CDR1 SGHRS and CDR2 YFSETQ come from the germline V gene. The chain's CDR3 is CASSLRGEKPGNTIYF. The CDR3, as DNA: TGCGCCAGCAGCTTGAGGGGGGAAAAGCCTGGAAACACCATATATTTT.

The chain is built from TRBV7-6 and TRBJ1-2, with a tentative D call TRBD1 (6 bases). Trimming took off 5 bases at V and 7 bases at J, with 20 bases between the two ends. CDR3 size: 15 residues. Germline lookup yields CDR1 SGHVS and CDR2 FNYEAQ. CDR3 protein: CASSPGGRYRGGYTF. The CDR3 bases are TGTGCCAGCAGCCCGGGGGGGCGCTACCGAGGTGGCTACACCTTC.

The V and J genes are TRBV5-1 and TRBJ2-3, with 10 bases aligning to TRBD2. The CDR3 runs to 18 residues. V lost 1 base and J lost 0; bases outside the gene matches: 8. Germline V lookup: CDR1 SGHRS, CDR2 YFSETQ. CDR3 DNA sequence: TGCGCCAGCAGCTTGATTGCTAGCGGGAGCTCTAGCACAGATACGCAGTATTTT. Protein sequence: CASSLIASGSSSTDTQYF.

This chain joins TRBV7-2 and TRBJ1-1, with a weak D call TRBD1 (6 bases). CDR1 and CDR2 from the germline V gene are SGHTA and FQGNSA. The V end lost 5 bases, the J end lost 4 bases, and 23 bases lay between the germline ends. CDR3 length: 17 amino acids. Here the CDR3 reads CASSPAGNRVWGTEAFF. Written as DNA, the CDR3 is TGTGCCAGCAGCCCAGCCGGGAACAGGGTTTGGGGCACTGAAGCTTTCTTT.

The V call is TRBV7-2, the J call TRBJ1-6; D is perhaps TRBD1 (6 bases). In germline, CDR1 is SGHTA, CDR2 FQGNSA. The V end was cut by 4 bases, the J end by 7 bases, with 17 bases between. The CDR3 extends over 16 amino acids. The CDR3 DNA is TGTGCCAGCAGCTCAGTCTGGGGGCTGGACAATTCACCCCTCCACTTT. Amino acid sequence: CASSSVWGLDNSPLHF. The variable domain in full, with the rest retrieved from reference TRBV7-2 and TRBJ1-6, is GAGVSQSPSNKVTEKGKDVELRCDPISGHTALYWYRQSLGQGLEFLIYFQGNSAPDKSGLPSDRFSAERTGGSVSTLTIQRTQQEDSAVYLCASSSVWGLDNSPLHFGNGTRLTVT.

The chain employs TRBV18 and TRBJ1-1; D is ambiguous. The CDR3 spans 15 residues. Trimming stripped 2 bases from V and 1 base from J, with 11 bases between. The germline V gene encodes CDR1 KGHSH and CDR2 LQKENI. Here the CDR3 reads CASSPIDTSNTEAFF. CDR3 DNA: TGTGCCAGCTCACCAATCGACACTTCGAACACTGAAGCTTTCTTT. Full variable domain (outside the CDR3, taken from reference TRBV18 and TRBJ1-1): NAGVMQNPRHLVRRRGQEARLRCSPMKGHSHVYWYRQLPEEGLKFMVYLQKENIIDESGMPKERFSAEFPKEGPSILRIQQVVRGDSAAYFCASSPIDTSNTEAFFGQGTRLTVV.